This T cell receptor beta chain was retrieved from a study of beta chain features in type 1 diabetes. Germline V CDR1 and CDR2: PRHDT, FYEKMQ (reference sequence). V was trimmed by 3 bases and J by 4 bases, leaving 6 bases between them. The CDR3 has 12 amino acids. This clone has only a few counts. Its cognate antigen is unknown. Expressed TCRB transcripts got sequenced, as all isolated RNA was reverse transcribed. Here immunoSEQ multiplex PCR was the method, and the copy in TCRdb shows in-frame clones only, minus some. The sample carries some 350,000 clones, approximately 15% recorded once. Study-level results: Type 1 diabetes patients had VDJ junctions that carried fewer insertions and more deletions. Within each of all four CD4+ subsets, Type 1 diabetes patients had TCRB CDR3s that were moderately but significantly shorter.

The TCR comes from a woman aged 18 to 35 with type 1 diabetes. This chain uses TRBV13 with TRBJ2-5, with a tentative D call TRBD2 (6 bases). Specimen: naive CD4+ T cells from blood. CDR3 region: CASSLEGETQYF. CDR3 bases: TGTGCCAGCAGCTTGGAGGGAGAGACCCAGTACTTC.